What follows describes a single T cell receptor (beta chain). Distinct nucleotide sequences in the sample also encode this CDR3. The sample's treatment: oral pan-JAK inhibitor, 5-10 mg twice daily. This record comes from a study of CD8+ T cells in alopecia areata. CDR3 length equals 14 residues. The junction had 4 bases not matched to a gene; V was cut back by 8 bases and J by 0 bases. The germline V gene encodes CDR1 MNHEY and CDR2 SMNVEV (reference sequence). The sequencing template was cDNA reverse transcribed from extracted RNA. Sequenced by immunoSEQ multiplex PCR; TCRdb stores in-frame clones only, minus some. The table lists roughly 180,000 clones, 45% to 60% of them singletons.

The sequence was collected from a human donor with alopecia areata. The sample was CD8+ T cells sorted from blood, taken at roughly week 53, from a patient treated with tofacitinib. The V gene is TRBV27, the J gene TRBJ1-5, with TRBD1 matching over 7 bases. CDR3 bases: TGTGCCAGCCGCCCAGGGGGTAGCAATCAGCCCCAGCATTTT. It yields the protein CASRPGGSNQPQHF.